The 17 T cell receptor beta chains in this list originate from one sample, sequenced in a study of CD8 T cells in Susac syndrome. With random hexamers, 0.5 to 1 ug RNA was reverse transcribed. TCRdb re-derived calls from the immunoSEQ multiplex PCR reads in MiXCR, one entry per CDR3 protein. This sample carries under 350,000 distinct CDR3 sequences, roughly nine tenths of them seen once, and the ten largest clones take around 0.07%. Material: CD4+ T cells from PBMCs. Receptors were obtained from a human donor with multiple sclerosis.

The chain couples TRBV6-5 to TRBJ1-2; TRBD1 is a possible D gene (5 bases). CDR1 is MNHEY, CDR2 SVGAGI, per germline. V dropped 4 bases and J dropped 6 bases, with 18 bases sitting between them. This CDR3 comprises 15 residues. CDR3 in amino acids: CASSSPGTLWNGYTF. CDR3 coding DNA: TGTGCCAGCAGTTCTCCAGGGACTCTTTGGAATGGCTACACCTTC.

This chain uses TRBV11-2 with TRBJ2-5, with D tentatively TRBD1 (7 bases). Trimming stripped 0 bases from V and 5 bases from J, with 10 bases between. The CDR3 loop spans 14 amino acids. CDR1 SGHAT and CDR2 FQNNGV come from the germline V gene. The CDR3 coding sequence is TGTGCCAGCAGCTTAGATCCAGGGGGGGAGACCCAGTACTTC. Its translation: CASSLDPGGETQYF.

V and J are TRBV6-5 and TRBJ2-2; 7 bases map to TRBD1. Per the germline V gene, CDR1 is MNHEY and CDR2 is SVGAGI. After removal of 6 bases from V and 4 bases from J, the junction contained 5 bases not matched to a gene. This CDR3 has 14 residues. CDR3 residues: CASRRTGLTGELFF. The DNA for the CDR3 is TGTGCCAGCAGACGGACAGGCCTCACCGGGGAGCTGTTTTTT.

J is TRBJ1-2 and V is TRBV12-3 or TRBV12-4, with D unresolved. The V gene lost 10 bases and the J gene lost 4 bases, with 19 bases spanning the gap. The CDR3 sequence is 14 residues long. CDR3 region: CATSRDIVFYGYTF. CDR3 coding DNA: TGTGCCACTTCAAGAGACATTGTTTTCTATGGCTACACCTTC.

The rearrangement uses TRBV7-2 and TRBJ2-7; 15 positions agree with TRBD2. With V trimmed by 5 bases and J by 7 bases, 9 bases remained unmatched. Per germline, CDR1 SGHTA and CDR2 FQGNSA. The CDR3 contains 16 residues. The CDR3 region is CASSPRGLAGGGEQYF. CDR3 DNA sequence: TGTGCCAGCAGCCCACGGGGACTAGCGGGAGGTGGAGAGCAGTACTTC.

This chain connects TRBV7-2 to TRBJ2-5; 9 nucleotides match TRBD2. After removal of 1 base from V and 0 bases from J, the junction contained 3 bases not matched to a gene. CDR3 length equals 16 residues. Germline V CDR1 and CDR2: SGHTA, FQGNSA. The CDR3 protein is CASSLGSSGNQETQYF. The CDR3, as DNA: TGTGCCAGCAGCTTAGGTTCTAGCGGGAACCAAGAGACCCAGTACTTC.

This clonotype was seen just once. The CDR3 protein is CASSVGRGTEAFF. CDR3 DNA: TGTGCCAGCAGTGTAGGGAGGGGAACTGAAGCTTTCTTT. The chain recombines TRBV2 with TRBJ1-1; a possible D gene is TRBD1 (5 bases). The CDR3 loop spans 13 amino acids. The germline V and J ends were trimmed by 4 bases and 5 bases, with 11 bases remaining between them. Germline CDR1 and CDR2: SNHLY and FYNNEI.

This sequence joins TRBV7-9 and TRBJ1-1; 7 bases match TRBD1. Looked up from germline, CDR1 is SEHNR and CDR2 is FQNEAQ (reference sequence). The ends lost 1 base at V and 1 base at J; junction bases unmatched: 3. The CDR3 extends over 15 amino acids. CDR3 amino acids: CASSLVRGANTEAFF. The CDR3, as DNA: TGTGCCAGCAGCTTAGTCAGGGGGGCGAACACTGAAGCTTTCTTT.

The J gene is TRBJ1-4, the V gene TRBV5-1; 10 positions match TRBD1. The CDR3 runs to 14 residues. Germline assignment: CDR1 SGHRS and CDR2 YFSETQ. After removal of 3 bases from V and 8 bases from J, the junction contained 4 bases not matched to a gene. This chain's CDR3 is CASSSTGGEEKLFF. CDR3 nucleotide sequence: TGCGCCAGCAGCTCGACAGGGGGCGAGGAAAAACTGTTTTTT.

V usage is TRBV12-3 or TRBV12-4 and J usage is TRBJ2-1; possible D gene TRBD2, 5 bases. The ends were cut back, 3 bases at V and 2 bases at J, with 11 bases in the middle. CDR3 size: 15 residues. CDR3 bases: TGTGCCAGCAGTTTCCAACTAGGAACCTACAATGAGCAGTTCTTC. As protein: CASSFQLGTYNEQFF.

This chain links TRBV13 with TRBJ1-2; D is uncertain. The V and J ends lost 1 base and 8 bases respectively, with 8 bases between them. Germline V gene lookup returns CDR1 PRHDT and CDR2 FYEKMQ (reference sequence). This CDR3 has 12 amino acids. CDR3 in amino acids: CASSLVREGYTF. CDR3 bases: TGTGCCAGCAGCTTAGTTCGGGAAGGCTACACCTTC.

The DNA of the CDR3 is TGTGCCAGCAGTTTACTAGCGGGGGCCCGACAAGAGACCCAGTACTTC. As protein: CASSLLAGARQETQYF. This chain links TRBV12-3 or TRBV12-4 with TRBJ2-5; 10 bases match TRBD2. Trimming removed 2 bases from V and 2 bases from J; junction bases left unmatched: 5. The CDR3 extends over 16 amino acids.

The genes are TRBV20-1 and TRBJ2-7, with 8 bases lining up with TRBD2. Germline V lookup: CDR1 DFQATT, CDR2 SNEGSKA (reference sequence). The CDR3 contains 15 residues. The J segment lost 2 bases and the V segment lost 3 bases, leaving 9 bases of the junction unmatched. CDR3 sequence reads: CSARTSASGAYEQYF. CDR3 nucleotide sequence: TGCAGTGCTAGGACTAGCGCCTCGGGGGCCTACGAGCAGTACTTC.

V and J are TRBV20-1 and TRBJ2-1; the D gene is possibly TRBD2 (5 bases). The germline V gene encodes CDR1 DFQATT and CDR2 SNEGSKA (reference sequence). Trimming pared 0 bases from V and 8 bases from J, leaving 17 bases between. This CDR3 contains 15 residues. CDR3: CSARDSEFGGDEQFF. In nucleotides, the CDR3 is TGCAGTGCTAGAGATTCAGAGTTCGGAGGCGATGAGCAGTTCTTC.

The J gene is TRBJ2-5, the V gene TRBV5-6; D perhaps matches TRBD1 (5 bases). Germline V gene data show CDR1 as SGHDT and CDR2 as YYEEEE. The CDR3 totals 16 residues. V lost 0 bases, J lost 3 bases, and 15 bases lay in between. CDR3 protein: CASSLVRQQPEETQYF. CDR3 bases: TGTGCCAGCAGCTTGGTCAGACAGCAACCCGAAGAGACCCAGTACTTC.

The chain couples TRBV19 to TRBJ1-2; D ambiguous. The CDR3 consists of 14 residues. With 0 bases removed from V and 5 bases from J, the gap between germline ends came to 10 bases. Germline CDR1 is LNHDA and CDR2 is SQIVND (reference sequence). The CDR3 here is CASSIDRSSYGYTF. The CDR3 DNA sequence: TGTGCCAGTAGTATAGATCGCAGTTCTTATGGCTACACCTTC. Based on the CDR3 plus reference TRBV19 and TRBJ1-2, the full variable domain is DGGITQSPKYLFRKEGQNVTLSCEQNLNHDAMYWYRQDPGQGLRLIYYSQIVNDFQKGDIAEGYSVSREKKESFPLTVTSAQKNPTAFYLCASSIDRSSYGYTFGSGTRLTVV.

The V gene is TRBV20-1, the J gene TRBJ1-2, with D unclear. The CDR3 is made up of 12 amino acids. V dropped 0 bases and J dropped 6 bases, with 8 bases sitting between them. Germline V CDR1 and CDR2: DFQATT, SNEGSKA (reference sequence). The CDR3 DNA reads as TGCAGTGCTAGAGATATCCGTGATGGCTACACCTTC. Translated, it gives CSARDIRDGYTF.